The entry below describes one T cell receptor (beta chain). This entry is derived from a study of brain T cells in children with intractable seizures. Profiled with immunoSEQ multiplex PCR; TCRdb holds only in-frame clones, not every one. The sample shows about 340,000 clones, about 93% of them seen only once. Time point denoted: blood from clinic visit 5 months post-surgery; TSC patient then seizure free. Only cases whose brain tissue showed the highest T cell transcript signatures were sequenced. Before surgery, patients took at least one anti-epileptic drug. Germline trimming cut 7 bases from V and 1 base from J; bases unmatched to any gene: 8. The V gene's germline CDR1 is KGHDR and CDR2 SFDVKD. The CDR3 contains 15 residues.

The source of this sequence is a boy under three years old with tuberous sclerosis and intractable seizures. The rearrangement joins TRBV24-1 to TRBJ1-2; TRBD1 aligns across 7 bases. The material was peripheral blood, obtained approximately 5 months after surgery. As DNA, the CDR3 is TGTGCCACCAGGGGAGGACAGGAACTTAACTATGGCTACACCTTC. This codes for CATRGGQELNYGYTF.